This TCR beta chain comes out of a study of T cell repertoires in cytomegalovirus infection. The wider study: Based on public TCR beta signatures, there were indications of CMV infection and of a matching HLA type. Study results and limitations: It was HLA-C-restricted CMV-specific TCR beta clonotypes that dominated the response ex vivo.

This clonotype showed up many times. The antigen is unknown. MiXCR was run by TCRdb on the reads, yielding one entry per CDR3 protein. The sample carries a few hundred thousand distinct CDR3 sequences, around a tenth recorded once. Trimming shortened V by 5 bases and J by 2 bases, and 16 bases separated the two germline ends. Per the germline V gene, CDR1 is SGHTA and CDR2 is FQGTGA. CDR3 size: 16 residues. The sample was PBMCs. The chain recombines TRBV7-3 with TRBJ2-1; no definite D call. The sequence derives from a human donor in good health (CMV status not recorded). Some clones in this sample may be carry-over from other donors' samples. CDR3 nucleotide sequence: TGTGCCAGCAGCCCCCAAACCCGGGCCACCTACAATGAGCAGTTCTTC. It encodes CASSPQTRATYNEQFF.